Shown below are 11 T cell receptor beta chains from a single sample sequenced in a study of immune cell composition in non-small cell lung cancer. Method: immunoSEQ multiplex PCR; TCRdb's copy keeps in-frame clones and lacks some. Among over 3,000 clones listed, more than 65% were seen once. The sequencing input was lung tumor tissue. These receptors were taken from a human donor with non-small cell lung cancer.

This clone was seen just once. V gene TRBV2 combines with J gene TRBJ2-1; 10 bases are shared with TRBD1. V gave up 8 bases and J gave up 8 bases; unmatched junction bases: 12. Per germline, CDR1 SNHLY and CDR2 FYNNEI. The CDR3 runs 15 residues. The CDR3 DNA reads TGTGCCAGCCCCTATCTCCGGGACAGGGGATATGAGCAGTTCTTC. Encoded protein: CASPYLRDRGYEQFF. Variable domain in full (rest from reference TRBV2 and TRBJ2-1): EPEVTQTPSHQVTQMGQEVILRCVPISNHLYFYWYRQILGQKVEFLVSFYNNEISEKSEIFDDQFSVERPDGSNFTLKIRSTKLEDSAMYFCASPYLRDRGYEQFFGPGTRLTVL.

The chain carries TRBV11-3 and TRBJ1-4; 9 bases are a match to TRBD1. V lost 5 bases, J lost 3 bases, and 4 bases stayed unmatched. Germline CDR1 reads SGHNT; CDR2 reads YENEEA. This CDR3 spans 15 amino acids. The CDR3 DNA reads TGTGCCAGCAGCCCGGGACAGGGTTCTAATGAAAAACTGTTTTTT. It codes for CASSPGQGSNEKLFF.

V and J are TRBV10-3 and TRBJ2-5; D gene ambiguous. The V end lost 6 bases, the J end lost 0 bases, and 5 bases lay between the germline ends. This CDR3 is 12 amino acids long. Germline V lookup: CDR1 ENHRY, CDR2 SYGVKD. The CDR3 sequence is CAISNYQETQYF. The CDR3 DNA reads as TGTGCCATCAGCAACTACCAAGAGACCCAGTACTTC.

This clone was seen a few times. The chain recombines TRBV7-8 with TRBJ1-5; D ambiguous. V shed 1 base and J shed 0 bases, with 10 bases lying between them. This CDR3 comprises 16 residues. Germline CDR1 SGHVS, CDR2 FQNEAQ. CDR3 sequence reads: CASSLETLYSNQPQHF. CDR3 nucleotide sequence: TGTGCCAGCAGCTTAGAGACACTCTATAGCAATCAGCCCCAGCATTTT.

The rearrangement uses TRBV28 and TRBJ2-1; 12 nucleotides match TRBD2. The CDR3 spans 15 residues. V shed 5 bases and J 7 bases; nucleotides not matched to a gene: 6. CDR1 MDHEN and CDR2 SYDVKM come from the germline V gene. The CDR3 sequence is CASSITSGGRNEQFF. The CDR3 DNA follows: TGTGCCAGCAGTATTACTAGCGGGGGGCGGAATGAGCAGTTCTTC. Based on the CDR3 plus reference TRBV28 and TRBJ2-1, the full variable domain is DVKVTQSSRYLVKRTGEKVFLECVQDMDHENMFWYRQDPGLGLRLIYFSYDVKMKEKGDIPEGYSVSREKKERFSLILESASTNQTSMYLCASSITSGGRNEQFFGPGTRLTVL.

Regarding this clone: A read error may account for a junction end that differs from germline. V gene TRBV5-6 combines with J gene TRBJ1-2, with 7 bases identical to TRBD1. This CDR3 is 12 amino acids long. Germline lookup yields CDR1 SGHDT and CDR2 YYEEEE. The CDR3 sequence: CASSRTGRIRLF. In DNA form, the CDR3 reads TGTGCCAGCAGCAGGACAGGACGAATCCGCCTTTTC.

The chain links TRBV11-2 to TRBJ2-2; 7 nucleotides match TRBD2. The germline V gene has CDR1 SGHAT and CDR2 FQNNGV. V lost 1 base to trimming and J lost 1 base; unmatched junction nucleotides: 3. The CDR3 is 16 amino acids. The CDR3, as DNA: TGTGCCAGCAGCTTAGCGGTAGCGGGGAACACCGGGGAGCTGTTTTTT. This translates into CASSLAVAGNTGELFF.

J is TRBJ2-7 and V is TRBV9; D perhaps matches TRBD1 (7 bases). V lost 0 bases and J lost 3, with 10 bases in between. This CDR3 region has 14 residues. CDR1 and CDR2 from the germline V gene are SGDLS and YYNGEE. CDR3 nucleotides: TGTGCCAGCAGCGTAGGACAGGGAGGCTACGAGCAGTACTTC. Translation: CASSVGQGGYEQYF.

The J gene is TRBJ2-1, the V gene TRBV15; D might be TRBD1 (6 bases). Trimming stripped 5 bases from V and 2 bases from J, with 25 bases between. This CDR3 is 19 amino acids long. Per the germline V gene, CDR1 is LNHNV and CDR2 is YYDKDF (reference sequence). This CDR3 reads CATSGRSKGVGPTYNEQFF. The CDR3 DNA follows: TGTGCCACCAGCGGACGTTCGAAGGGGGTGGGCCCAACCTACAATGAGCAGTTCTTC. The full variable domain, rest sourced from reference TRBV15 and TRBJ2-1, is DAMVIQNPRYQVTQFGKPVTLSCSQTLNHNVMYWYQQKSSQAPKLLFHYYDKDFNNEADTPDNFQSRRPNTSFCFLDIRSPGLGDTAMYLCATSGRSKGVGPTYNEQFFGPGTRLTVL.

The rearrangement uses TRBV6-5 and TRBJ1-1, with D perhaps matching TRBD1 (6 bases). Looked up from germline, CDR1 is MNHEY and CDR2 is SVGAGI. CDR3 length: 15 amino acids. The V and J ends lost 0 bases and 5 bases respectively, with 13 bases between them. The CDR3 reads CASSYSGQGRTEAFF. CDR3 sequence (DNA): TGTGCCAGCAGTTACTCGGGGCAGGGGAGAACTGAAGCTTTCTTT.

CDR3 in amino acids: CASSYQTGELFF. For the CDR3, the DNA is TGTGCCAGCAGTTACCAGACCGGGGAGCTGTTTTTT. The rearrangement joins TRBV6-5 to TRBJ2-2; no clear D. Trimming cost V 2 bases and J 5 bases, with 3 bases left between them. This CDR3 is built from 12 residues. Germline-derived CDR1 and CDR2 are MNHEY and SVGAGI.